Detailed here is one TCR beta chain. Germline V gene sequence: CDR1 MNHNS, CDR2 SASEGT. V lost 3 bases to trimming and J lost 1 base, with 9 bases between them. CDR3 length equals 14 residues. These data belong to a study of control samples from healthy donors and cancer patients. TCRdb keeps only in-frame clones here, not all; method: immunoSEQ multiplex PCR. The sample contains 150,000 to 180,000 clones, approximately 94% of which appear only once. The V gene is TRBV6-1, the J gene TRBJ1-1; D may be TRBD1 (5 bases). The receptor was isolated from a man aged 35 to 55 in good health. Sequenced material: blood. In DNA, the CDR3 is TGTGCCAGCAGTGATCTGGGACCGAACACTGAAGCTTTCTTT. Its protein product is CASSDLGPNTEAFF.